These 20 T cell receptor beta chains share one sample of origin, sequenced in a study of OX40 agonist ivuxolimab in advanced cancers. Clones were sequenced by immunoSEQ multiplex PCR, and TCRdb holds only the in-frame ones, with some missing. Seen here are roughly 70,000 clones, roughly 87% observed once, and the top ten hold 2.8%. The sample was CD4+ or CD8+ T cells sorted from blood, taken in a trial of the OX40 agonist ivuxolimab. Source of these receptors: an adult with an advanced solid tumor such as melanoma, head and neck, liver or kidney cancer.

V and J are TRBV5-4 and TRBJ1-6; D gene ambiguous. Germline V gene lookup returns CDR1 SGHNT and CDR2 YYREEE (reference sequence). The CDR3 has 12 amino acids. Trimming cost V 0 bases and J 13 bases, with 8 bases left between them. CDR3 DNA sequence: TGTGCCAGCAGCTTGGCGGGAGCTCCCCTCCACTTT. It is translated as CASSLAGAPLHF.

The rearrangement uses TRBV4-1 and TRBJ1-5; perhaps TRBD1 as D (6 bases). Trimming removed 4 bases at V and 4 bases at J, with 20 bases between. The CDR3 totals 17 residues. Germline CDR1 and CDR2: MGHRA and YSYEKL. The CDR3 nucleotides are TGCGCCAGCAGCCTAAGATCGGGGCAGGGGTTGAATCAGCCCCAGCATTTT. Encoded protein: CASSLRSGQGLNQPQHF.

This clone was counted between two and nine times. The chain has TRBV28 and TRBJ2-7; tentative D call: TRBD1 (5 bases). This CDR3 spans 14 amino acids. With 3 bases removed from V and 2 bases from J, the gap between germline ends came to 11 bases. CDR1 and CDR2 (germline): MDHEN, SYDVKM. The CDR3 loop is CASSLLQVTYEQYF. CDR3 DNA: TGTGCCAGCAGTTTGTTACAGGTTACCTACGAGCAGTACTTC.

The chain links TRBV5-8 to TRBJ2-1; D is unresolved. The CDR3 runs to 15 residues. Trimming removed 0 bases at V and 5 bases at J, with 12 bases between. Germline assignment: CDR1 SGHTS and CDR2 YDEGEE. The CDR3 sequence: CASSLAFYPNNEQFF. DNA of the CDR3: TGTGCCAGCAGCTTGGCCTTTTATCCGAACAATGAGCAGTTCTTC.

Here the CDR3 DNA reads TGTGCCAGCAGCACAGAGATAGCGTGCGATGAGCAGTTCTTC. Translation: CASSTEIACDEQFF. The rearrangement joins TRBV21-1 to TRBJ2-1; whether TRBD2, the table's D call, matches the DNA was not checked. TRBV21-1 is listed as a pseudogene. The CDR3 length is 14 residues.

The chain combines TRBV5-1 with TRBJ2-7; 10 bases agree with TRBD1. V lost 4 bases, J lost 7 bases, and 8 bases stayed unmatched. Germline V lookup: CDR1 SGHRS, CDR2 YFSETQ. The CDR3 runs to 14 residues. The DNA for the CDR3 is TGCGCCAGCAGCATCGGACAGGGGGAGGAAGAGCAGTACTTC. Its translation is CASSIGQGEEEQYF. Supplemented by reference TRBV5-1 and TRBJ2-7, the full variable domain reads KAGVTQTPRYLIKTRGQQVTLSCSPISGHRSVSWYQQTPGQGLQFLFEYFSETQRNKGNFPGRFSGRQFSNSRSEMNVSTLELGDSALYLCASSIGQGEEEQYFGPGTRLTVT.

V gene TRBV27 combines with J gene TRBJ2-7; D may match TRBD1 or TRBD2 (6 bases each). V was clipped by 5 bases and J by 6 bases, with 11 bases between them. Germline CDR1 reads MNHEY; CDR2 reads SMNVEV (reference sequence). The CDR3 consists of 12 residues. This CDR3 reads CASSLGGGEQYF. The CDR3 DNA follows: TGTGCCAGCAGTCTTGGAGGGGGCGAGCAGTACTTC.

This rearrangement joins TRBV4-1 to TRBJ2-5, with D unclear. The V end was cut by 1 base, the J end by 0 bases, with 15 bases between. From germline, CDR1 is MGHRA and CDR2 YSYEKL. The CDR3 contains 17 residues. In DNA form, the CDR3 reads TGCGCCAGCAGCCAAGGCGAAAGACTCCTGTACCAAGAGACCCAGTACTTC. It codes for CASSQGERLLYQETQYF.

The V call is TRBV6-6, the J call TRBJ2-1, with 13 nucleotides matching TRBD2. With V trimmed by 6 bases and J by 7 bases, 6 bases remained unmatched. The CDR3 consists of 15 residues. Germline-derived CDR1 and CDR2 are MNHNY and SVGAGI (reference sequence). CDR3: CASRRLAGGGNEQFF. DNA of the CDR3: TGTGCCAGCAGACGACTAGCGGGAGGTGGTAATGAGCAGTTCTTC.

The chain is built from TRBV5-1 and TRBJ2-5; no clear D gene. The V end was cut by 0 bases, the J end by 0 bases, with 0 bases between. Germline CDR1 SGHRS, CDR2 YFSETQ. The CDR3 is 12 residues long. CDR3 coding DNA: TGCGCCAGCAGCTTGGACCAAGAGACCCAGTACTTC. Amino acids: CASSLDQETQYF.

The chain employs TRBV7-2 and TRBJ2-1; 8 nucleotides agree with TRBD2. J lost 4 bases, V lost 6 bases, and 8 bases had no gene match. Per germline, CDR1 SGHTA and CDR2 FQGNSA. The CDR3 runs 15 residues. In DNA form, the CDR3 reads TGTGCCAGCAGTCAATCTAGCGGGCGGTACAATGAGCAGTTCTTC. Translation gives CASSQSSGRYNEQFF.

The chain has TRBV2 and TRBJ2-5; tentative D call: TRBD2 (6 bases). Germline CDR1 and CDR2: SNHLY and FYNNEI. The ends were cut back, 4 bases at V and 5 bases at J, with 26 bases in the middle. The CDR3 totals 18 residues. CDR3 in amino acids: CASSAQTGVGMGLETQYF. Written as DNA, the CDR3 is TGTGCCAGCAGTGCTCAGACGGGGGTAGGGATGGGGTTGGAGACCCAGTACTTC. Full variable domain (rest looked up from reference TRBV2 and TRBJ2-5): EPEVTQTPSHQVTQMGQEVILRCVPISNHLYFYWYRQILGQKVEFLVSFYNNEISEKSEIFDDQFSVERPDGSNFTLKIRSTKLEDSAMYFCASSAQTGVGMGLETQYFGPGTRLLVL.

The chain couples TRBV7-6 to TRBJ2-2, with 7 bases aligning to TRBD1. V shed 4 bases, J shed 5 bases, and the junction held 4 bases outside the gene matches. The CDR3 is made up of 14 amino acids. CDR1 SGHVS and CDR2 FNYEAQ come from the germline V gene. CDR3 sequence: CASSSWTGTGELFF. The CDR3 DNA follows: TGTGCCAGCAGCTCATGGACAGGAACCGGGGAGCTGTTTTTT.

J is TRBJ2-4 and V is TRBV6-1; TRBD1 aligns across 9 bases. Germline trimming cut 7 bases from V and 8 bases from J; bases unmatched to any gene: 3. The CDR3 has 12 amino acids. Per germline, CDR1 MNHNS and CDR2 SASEGT. Here the CDR3 reads CASTGDRDIQYF. Here the CDR3 DNA reads TGTGCCAGCACAGGGGACAGGGACATTCAGTACTTC.

This chain links TRBV2 with TRBJ2-2; the D gene is possibly TRBD2 (6 bases). Germline CDR1 SNHLY, CDR2 FYNNEI. CDR3 length: 15 amino acids. Trimming took off 7 bases at V and 2 bases at J, with 14 bases between the two ends. The CDR3 nucleotides are TGTGCCAGCACTATAAGGGCGGGAAACACCGGGGAGCTGTTTTTT. This codes for CASTIRAGNTGELFF.

The rearrangement joins TRBV5-1 to TRBJ1-4; D unclear. V lost 0 bases and J 0 bases, leaving 6 bases between the germline ends. The germline V gene has CDR1 SGHRS and CDR2 YFSETQ. This CDR3 contains 15 residues. Here the CDR3 DNA reads TGCGCCAGCAGCTTGGCCACTGCAACTAATGAAAAACTGTTTTTT. Encoded protein: CASSLATATNEKLFF. The full variable domain, rest sourced from reference TRBV5-1 and TRBJ1-4, is KAGVTQTPRYLIKTRGQQVTLSCSPISGHRSVSWYQQTPGQGLQFLFEYFSETQRNKGNFPGRFSGRQFSNSRSEMNVSTLELGDSALYLCASSLATATNEKLFFGSGTQLSVL.

The chain has TRBV11-2 and TRBJ2-3; 10 nucleotides agree with TRBD1. The CDR3 length is 16 residues. V shed 0 bases, J shed 7 bases, and the junction held 7 bases outside the gene matches. Germline assignment: CDR1 SGHAT and CDR2 FQNNGV. CDR3 sequence: CASSLDAGTGANTQYF. The DNA of the CDR3 is TGTGCCAGCAGCTTAGATGCGGGGACAGGGGCCAATACGCAGTATTTT.

CDR3 residues: CASSYSGDRNTEAFF. The CDR3 DNA is TGTGCCAGCAGTTACTCGGGAGACAGAAACACTGAAGCTTTCTTT. The rearrangement links TRBV6-5 to TRBJ1-1; possibly TRBD1 for D (5 bases). The CDR3 has 15 residues. CDR1 and CDR2 (germline): MNHEY, SVGAGI. V was shortened by 0 bases and J by 2 bases, with 10 bases between the two germline ends.

V usage is TRBV4-1 and J usage is TRBJ2-1; D ambiguous. CDR1 and CDR2 (germline): MGHRA, YSYEKL. V lost 1 base and J lost 8, with 9 bases in between. The CDR3 consists of 13 residues. CDR3 bases: TGCGCCAGCAGCCAAGTGGTATGGGATGAGCAGTTCTTC. The encoded protein is CASSQVVWDEQFF.

The chain recombines TRBV30 with TRBJ2-5, with 7 bases matching TRBD1. V lost 2 bases to trimming and J lost 4 bases; unmatched junction nucleotides: 1. This CDR3 is built from 12 residues. Germline V lookup: CDR1 GTSNPN, CDR2 SVGIG (reference sequence). CDR3 DNA: TGTGCCTGGAGTAGACAGGGAGAGACCCAGTACTTC. This encodes CAWSRQGETQYF.